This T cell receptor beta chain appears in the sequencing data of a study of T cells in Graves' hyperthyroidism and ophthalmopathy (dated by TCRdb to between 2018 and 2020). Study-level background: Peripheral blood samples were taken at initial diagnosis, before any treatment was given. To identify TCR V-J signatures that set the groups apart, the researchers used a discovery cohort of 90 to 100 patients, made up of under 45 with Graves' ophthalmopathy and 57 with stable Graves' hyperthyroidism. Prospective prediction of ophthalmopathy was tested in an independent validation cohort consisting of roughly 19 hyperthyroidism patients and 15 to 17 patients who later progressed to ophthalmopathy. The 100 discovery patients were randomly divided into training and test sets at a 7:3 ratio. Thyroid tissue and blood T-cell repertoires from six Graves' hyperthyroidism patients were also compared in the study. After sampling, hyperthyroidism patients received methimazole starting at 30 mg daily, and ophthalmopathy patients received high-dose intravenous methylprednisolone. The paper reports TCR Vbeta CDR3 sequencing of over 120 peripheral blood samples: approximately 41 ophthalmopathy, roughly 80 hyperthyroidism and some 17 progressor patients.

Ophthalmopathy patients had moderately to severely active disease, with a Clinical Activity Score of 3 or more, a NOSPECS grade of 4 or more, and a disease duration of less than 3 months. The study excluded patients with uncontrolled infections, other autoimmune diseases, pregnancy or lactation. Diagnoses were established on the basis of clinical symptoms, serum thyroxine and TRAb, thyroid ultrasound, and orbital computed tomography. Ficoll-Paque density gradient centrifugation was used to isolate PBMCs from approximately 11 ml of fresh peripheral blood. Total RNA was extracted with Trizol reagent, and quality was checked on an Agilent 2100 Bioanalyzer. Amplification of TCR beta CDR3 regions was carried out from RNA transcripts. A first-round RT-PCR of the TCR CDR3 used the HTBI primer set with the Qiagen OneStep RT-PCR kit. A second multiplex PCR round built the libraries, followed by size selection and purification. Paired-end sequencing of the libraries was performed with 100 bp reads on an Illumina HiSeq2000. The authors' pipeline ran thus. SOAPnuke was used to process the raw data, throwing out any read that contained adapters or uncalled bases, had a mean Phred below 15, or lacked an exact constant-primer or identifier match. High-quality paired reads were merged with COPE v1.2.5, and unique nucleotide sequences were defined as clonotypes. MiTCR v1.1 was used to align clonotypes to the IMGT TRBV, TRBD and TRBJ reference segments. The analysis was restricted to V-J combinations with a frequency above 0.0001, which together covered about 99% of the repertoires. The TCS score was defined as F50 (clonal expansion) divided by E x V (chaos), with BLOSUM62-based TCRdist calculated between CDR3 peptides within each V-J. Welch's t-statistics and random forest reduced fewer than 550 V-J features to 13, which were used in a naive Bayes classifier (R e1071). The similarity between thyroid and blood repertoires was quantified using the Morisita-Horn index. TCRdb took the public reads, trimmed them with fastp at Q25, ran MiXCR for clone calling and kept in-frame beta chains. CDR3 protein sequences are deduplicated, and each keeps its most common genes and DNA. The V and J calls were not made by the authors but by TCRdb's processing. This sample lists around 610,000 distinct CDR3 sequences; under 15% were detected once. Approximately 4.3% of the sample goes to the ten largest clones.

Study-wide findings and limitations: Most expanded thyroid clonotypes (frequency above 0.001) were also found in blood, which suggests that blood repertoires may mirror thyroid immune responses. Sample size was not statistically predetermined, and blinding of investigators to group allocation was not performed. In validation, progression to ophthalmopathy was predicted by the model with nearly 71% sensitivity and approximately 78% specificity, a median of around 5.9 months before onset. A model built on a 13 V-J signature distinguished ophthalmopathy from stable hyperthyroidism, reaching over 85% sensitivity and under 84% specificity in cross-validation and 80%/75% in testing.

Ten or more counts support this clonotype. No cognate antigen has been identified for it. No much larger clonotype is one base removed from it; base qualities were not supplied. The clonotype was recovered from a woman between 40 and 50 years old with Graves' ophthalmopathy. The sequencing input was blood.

The DNA reads TGTGCCAGCAGCCGGGACAGGGAAGCTGAAGCTTTCTTT. This is translated as CASSRDREAEAFF. The rearrangement joined TRBV12-3 or TRBV12-4 to TRBJ1-1; 9 central bases correspond to TRBD1. Including cysteine and phenylalanine, the CDR3 has 13 amino acids. The CDR3 DNA has 39 bases and is translated from base 1. The junction shows trimming of 6 bases on V and 6 bases on J, and the gene matches do not reach 5 bases of it.